Presented here are 5 T cell receptor beta chains from one specimen sequenced in a study of blood T cell repertoires in COVID-19. This table comes from immunoSEQ multiplex PCR, and its TCRdb copy is limited to in-frame clones, with some not included. The sample lists some 71,000 clones; roughly 90% were seen once. The sample taken for sequencing was peripheral blood. The receptor source for this set is a man under 40 with acute or convalescent COVID-19.

The genes are TRBV10-3 and TRBJ2-1, with 7 bases that match TRBD1. V was pared by 3 bases and J by 6 bases, with 11 bases of the junction left unmatched. CDR1 is ENHRY, CDR2 SYGVKD, per germline. The CDR3 runs 16 residues. CDR3 sequence reads: CAISDQGLRDSNEQFF. DNA for the CDR3: TGTGCCATCAGTGATCAGGGCTTAAGGGACAGCAATGAGCAGTTCTTC.

The rearrangement links TRBV3-1 (or the pseudogene TRBV3-2) to TRBJ1-5; 8 bases match TRBD1. CDR3 length equals 14 residues. The ends lost 3 bases at V and 4 bases at J; junction bases unmatched: 2. Germline-derived CDR1 and CDR2 are LGHDT and YNNKEL (reference sequence). This chain's CDR3 is CASSHTGGNQPQHF. In nucleotides, the CDR3 is TGTGCCAGCAGCCATACAGGGGGAAATCAGCCCCAGCATTTT.

V is TRBV5-1 and J is TRBJ1-2, with 8 bases lining up with TRBD1. V lost 2 bases to trimming and J lost 8 bases; unmatched junction nucleotides: 8. Germline V gene data show CDR1 as SGHRS and CDR2 as YFSETQ. CDR3 length: 14 amino acids. This CDR3 is CASSLTTGGLGYTF. CDR3 DNA: TGCGCCAGCAGCTTAACCACAGGGGGGCTAGGCTACACCTTC.

The gene calls are TRBV19 and TRBJ2-5, with D perhaps matching TRBD2 (6 bases). V gave up 4 bases and J gave up 1 base, with 22 bases separating them. Germline V lookup: CDR1 LNHDA, CDR2 SQIVND (reference sequence). This CDR3 contains 18 residues. The CDR3 region has the DNA TGTGCCAGTAGTAAAGGGCCTCGGGACTTCAGTTTCCAAGAGACCCAGTACTTC. This translates into CASSKGPRDFSFQETQYF. Full variable domain (rest looked up from reference TRBV19 and TRBJ2-5): DGGITQSPKYLFRKEGQNVTLSCEQNLNHDAMYWYRQDPGQGLRLIYYSQIVNDFQKGDIAEGYSVSREKKESFPLTVTSAQKNPTAFYLCASSKGPRDFSFQETQYFGPGTRLLVL.

This clone has just one count. The V and J genes are TRBV5-1 and TRBJ1-2; TRBD1 matches at 7 bases. With 6 bases clipped from V and 4 bases from J, the junction kept 21 bases outside the gene matches. CDR1 and CDR2 from the germline V gene are SGHRS and YFSETQ. This CDR3 has 18 residues. CDR3 sequence reads: CASTLGQDGLGRGYGYTF. The DNA for the CDR3 is TGCGCCAGCACCCTTGGACAGGACGGCTTAGGTCGGGGCTATGGCTACACCTTC.